This T cell receptor beta chain was observed in a study of blood T cells in healthy people across ages. In this sample, this clonotype turned up a few times. It was with a sample-barcoded 5' primer and a J-beta primer mix that a second PCR of roughly 6 to 12 cycles was run. A single record per CDR3 protein comes from TCRdb applying MiXCR to the 5' RACE reads. The table includes 650,000 to 1,000,000 distinct CDR3 sequences, around 36% detected once. CDR1 and CDR2 (germline): SGHAT, FQDESV (reference sequence). The CDR3 covers 15 residues. The V gene end was trimmed by 5 bases and the J gene end by 4 bases; junction bases not matched to a gene: 8.

The rearrangement uses TRBV11-1 and TRBJ1-2, with 9 bases that match TRBD1. Sequencing used blood. The origin of this receptor is a young man in good health. DNA of the CDR3: TGTGCCAGCAGCCCAGGACAGGGGTGGCCCTATGGCTACACCTTC. Protein sequence: CASSPGQGWPYGYTF.